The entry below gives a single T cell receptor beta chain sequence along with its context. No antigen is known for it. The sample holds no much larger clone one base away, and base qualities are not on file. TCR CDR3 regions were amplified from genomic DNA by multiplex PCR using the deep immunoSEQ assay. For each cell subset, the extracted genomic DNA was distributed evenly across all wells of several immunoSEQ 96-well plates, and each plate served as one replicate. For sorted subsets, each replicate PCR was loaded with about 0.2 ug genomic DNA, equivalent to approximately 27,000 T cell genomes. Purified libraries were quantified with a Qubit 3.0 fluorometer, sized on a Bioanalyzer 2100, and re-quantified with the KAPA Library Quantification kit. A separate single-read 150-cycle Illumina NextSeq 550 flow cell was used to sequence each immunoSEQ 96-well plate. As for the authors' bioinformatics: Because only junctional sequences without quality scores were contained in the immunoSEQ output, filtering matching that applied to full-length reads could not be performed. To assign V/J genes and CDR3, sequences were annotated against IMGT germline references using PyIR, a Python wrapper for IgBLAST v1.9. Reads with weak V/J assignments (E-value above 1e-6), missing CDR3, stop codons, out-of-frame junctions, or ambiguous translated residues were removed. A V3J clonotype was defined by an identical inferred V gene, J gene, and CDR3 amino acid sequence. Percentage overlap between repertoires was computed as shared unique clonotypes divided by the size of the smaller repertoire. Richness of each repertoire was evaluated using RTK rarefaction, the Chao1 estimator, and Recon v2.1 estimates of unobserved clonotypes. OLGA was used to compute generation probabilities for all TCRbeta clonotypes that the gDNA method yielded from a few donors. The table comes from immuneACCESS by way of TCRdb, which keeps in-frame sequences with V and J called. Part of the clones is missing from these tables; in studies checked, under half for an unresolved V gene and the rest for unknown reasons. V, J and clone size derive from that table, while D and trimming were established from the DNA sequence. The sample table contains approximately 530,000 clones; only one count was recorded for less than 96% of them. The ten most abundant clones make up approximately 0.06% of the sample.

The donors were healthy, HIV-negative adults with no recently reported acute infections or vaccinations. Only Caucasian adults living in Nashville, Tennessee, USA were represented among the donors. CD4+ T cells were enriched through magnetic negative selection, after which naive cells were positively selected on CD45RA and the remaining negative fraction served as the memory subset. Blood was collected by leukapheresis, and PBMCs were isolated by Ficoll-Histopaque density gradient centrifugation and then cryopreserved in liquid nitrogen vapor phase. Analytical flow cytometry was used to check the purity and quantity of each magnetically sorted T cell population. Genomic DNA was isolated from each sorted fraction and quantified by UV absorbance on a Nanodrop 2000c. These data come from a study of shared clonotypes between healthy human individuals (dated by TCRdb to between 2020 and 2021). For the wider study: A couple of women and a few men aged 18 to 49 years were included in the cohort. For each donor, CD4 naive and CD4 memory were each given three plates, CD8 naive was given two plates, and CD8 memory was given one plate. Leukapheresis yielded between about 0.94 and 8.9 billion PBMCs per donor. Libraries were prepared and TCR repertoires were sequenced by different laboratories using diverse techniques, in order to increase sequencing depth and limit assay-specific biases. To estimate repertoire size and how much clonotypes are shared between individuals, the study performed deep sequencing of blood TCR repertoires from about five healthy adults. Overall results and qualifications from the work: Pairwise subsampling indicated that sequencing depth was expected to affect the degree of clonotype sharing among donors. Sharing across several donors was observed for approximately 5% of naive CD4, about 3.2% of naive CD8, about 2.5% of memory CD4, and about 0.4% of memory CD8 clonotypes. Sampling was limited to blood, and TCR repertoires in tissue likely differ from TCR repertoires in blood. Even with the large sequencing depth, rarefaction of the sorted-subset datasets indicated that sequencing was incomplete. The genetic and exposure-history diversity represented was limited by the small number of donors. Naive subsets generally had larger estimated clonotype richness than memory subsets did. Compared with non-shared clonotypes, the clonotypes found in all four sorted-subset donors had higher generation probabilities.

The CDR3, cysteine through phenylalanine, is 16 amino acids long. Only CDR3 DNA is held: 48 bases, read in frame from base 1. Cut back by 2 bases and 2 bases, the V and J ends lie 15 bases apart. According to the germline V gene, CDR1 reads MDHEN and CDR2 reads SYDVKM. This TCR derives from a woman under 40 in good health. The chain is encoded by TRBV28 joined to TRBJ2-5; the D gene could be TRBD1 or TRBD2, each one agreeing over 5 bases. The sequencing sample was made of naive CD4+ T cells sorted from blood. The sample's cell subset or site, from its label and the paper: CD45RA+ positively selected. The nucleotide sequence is TGTGCCAGCAGTTTAGGGGGTGGGACGGAACAAGAGACCCAGTACTTC. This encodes CASSLGGGTEQETQYF. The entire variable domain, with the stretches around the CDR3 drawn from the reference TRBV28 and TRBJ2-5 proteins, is DVKVTQSSRYLVKRTGEKVFLECVQDMDHENMFWYRQDPGLGLRLIYFSYDVKMKEKGDIPEGYSVSREKKERFSLILESASTNQTSMYLCASSLGGGTEQETQYFGPGTRLLVL.